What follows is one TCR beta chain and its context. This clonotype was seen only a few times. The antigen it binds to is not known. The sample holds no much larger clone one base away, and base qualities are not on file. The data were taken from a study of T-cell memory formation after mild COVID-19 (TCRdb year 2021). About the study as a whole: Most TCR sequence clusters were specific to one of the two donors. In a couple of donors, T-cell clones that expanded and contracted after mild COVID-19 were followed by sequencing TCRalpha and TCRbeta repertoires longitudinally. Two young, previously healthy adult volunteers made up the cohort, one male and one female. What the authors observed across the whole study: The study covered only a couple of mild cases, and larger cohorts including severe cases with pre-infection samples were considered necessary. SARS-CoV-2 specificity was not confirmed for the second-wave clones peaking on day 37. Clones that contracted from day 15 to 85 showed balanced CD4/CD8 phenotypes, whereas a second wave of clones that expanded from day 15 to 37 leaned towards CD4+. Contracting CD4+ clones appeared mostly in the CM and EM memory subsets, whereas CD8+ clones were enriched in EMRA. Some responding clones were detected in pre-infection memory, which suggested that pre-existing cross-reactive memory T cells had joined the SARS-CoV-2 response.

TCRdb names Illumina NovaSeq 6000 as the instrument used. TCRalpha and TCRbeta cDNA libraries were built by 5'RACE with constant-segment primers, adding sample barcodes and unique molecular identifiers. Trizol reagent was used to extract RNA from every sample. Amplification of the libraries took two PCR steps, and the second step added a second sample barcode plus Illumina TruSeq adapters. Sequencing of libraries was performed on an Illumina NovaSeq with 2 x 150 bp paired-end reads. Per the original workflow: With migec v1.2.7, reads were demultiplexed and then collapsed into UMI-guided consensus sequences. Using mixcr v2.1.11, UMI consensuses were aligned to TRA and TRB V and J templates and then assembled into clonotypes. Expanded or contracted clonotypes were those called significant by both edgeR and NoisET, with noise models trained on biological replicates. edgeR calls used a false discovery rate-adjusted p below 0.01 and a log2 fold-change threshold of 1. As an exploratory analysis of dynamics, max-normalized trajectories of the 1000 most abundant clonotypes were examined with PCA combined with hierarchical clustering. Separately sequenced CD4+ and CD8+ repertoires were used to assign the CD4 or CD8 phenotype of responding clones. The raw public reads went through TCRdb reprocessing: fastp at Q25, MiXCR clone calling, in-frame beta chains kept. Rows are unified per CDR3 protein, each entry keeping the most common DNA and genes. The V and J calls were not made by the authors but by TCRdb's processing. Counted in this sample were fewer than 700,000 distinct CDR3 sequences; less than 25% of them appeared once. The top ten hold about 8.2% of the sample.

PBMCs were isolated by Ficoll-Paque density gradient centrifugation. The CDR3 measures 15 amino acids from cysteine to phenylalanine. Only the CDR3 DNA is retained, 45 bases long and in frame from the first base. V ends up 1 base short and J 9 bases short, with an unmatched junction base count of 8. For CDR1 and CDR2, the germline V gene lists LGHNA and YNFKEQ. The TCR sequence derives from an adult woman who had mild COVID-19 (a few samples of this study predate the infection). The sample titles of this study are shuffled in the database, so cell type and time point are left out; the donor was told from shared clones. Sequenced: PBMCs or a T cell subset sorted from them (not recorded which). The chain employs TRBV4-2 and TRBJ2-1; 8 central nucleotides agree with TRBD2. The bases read TGTGCCAGCAGCCAAGTCGGGGGGGCCGTCGGTGAGCAGTTCTTC. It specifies CASSQVGGAVGEQFF.